The 32 T cell receptor beta chains listed next were all sequenced from one sample in a study of Ad26.COV2.S vaccination and SARS-CoV-2 variants. Only in-frame clones appear in the TCRdb table, and some are missing; sequencing was by immunoSEQ multiplex PCR. This sample has 350,000 to 400,000 clones, with about 89% found just once. Treatment in this sample: roughly 18 received Ad26.COV2.S at low or high dose, single or two shots; about 5 received placebo; per-sample allocation not given. Sampling was done on day 63 after the first vaccine or placebo injection. This sample comprised peripheral blood, obtained in a trial of Ad26.COV2.S vaccine versus placebo. Source of these receptors: a person between 18 and 65 years old who received the Ad26.COV2.S COVID-19 vaccine or a placebo.

The chain recombines TRBV6-5 with TRBJ1-5, with 7 positions matching TRBD1. The V and J ends lost 6 bases and 4 bases, in that order; junction bases with no gene match: 9. The length of the CDR3 is 15 residues. Germline CDR1 reads MNHEY; CDR2 reads SVGAGI. The CDR3 here is CASRGDRARNQPQHF. The CDR3 DNA reads TGTGCCAGCAGAGGAGACAGGGCACGAAATCAGCCCCAGCATTTT.

The V call is TRBV30, the J call TRBJ2-7; 10 nucleotides match TRBD1. The CDR3 loop spans 13 amino acids. CDR1 and CDR2 (germline): GTSNPN, SVGIG (reference sequence). The V and J ends lost 5 bases and 6 bases, in that order; junction bases with no gene match: 7. The CDR3 sequence: CAWARDRGREQYF. For the CDR3, the DNA is TGTGCCTGGGCCCGGGACAGGGGTCGCGAGCAGTACTTC.

The V gene is TRBV5-6, the J gene TRBJ1-2, with 10 bases that match TRBD1. V was clipped by 2 bases and J by 5 bases; unmatched bases: 9. Germline CDR1 and CDR2: SGHDT and YYEEEE. This CDR3 is 16 amino acids long. The CDR3 loop is CASSFGTGVEGYGYTF. The CDR3, as DNA: TGTGCCAGCAGCTTCGGGACAGGGGTAGAGGGTTATGGCTACACCTTC.

This clone was detected only a few times. V usage is TRBV7-6 and J usage is TRBJ2-1; 10 positions agree with TRBD2. CDR1 and CDR2 (germline): SGHVS, FNYEAQ. The V and J ends lost 2 bases and 8 bases, in that order; junction bases with no gene match: 9. CDR3 length equals 16 residues. Here the CDR3 reads CASSLWASGRDDEQFF. For the CDR3, the DNA is TGTGCCAGCAGCTTATGGGCGAGCGGGAGGGACGATGAGCAGTTCTTC.

The rearrangement joins TRBV7-9 to TRBJ2-7, with 9 bases that match TRBD2. The junction had 10 bases not matched to a gene; V was cut back by 2 bases and J by 5 bases. The CDR3 loop spans 16 amino acids. CDR1 is SEHNR, CDR2 FQNEAQ, per germline (reference sequence). CDR3 sequence: CASSLRGRALDDEQYF. DNA for the CDR3: TGTGCCAGCAGCTTACGCGGGAGGGCCCTCGACGACGAGCAGTACTTC.

The chain links TRBV28 to TRBJ2-1; D not resolved. The CDR3 runs to 14 residues. V lost 3 bases and J 0 bases, leaving 6 bases between the germline ends. Germline V gives CDR1 MDHEN, CDR2 SYDVKM. The CDR3 DNA sequence: TGTGCCAGCAGTTTCCGGAGCTCCTACAATGAGCAGTTCTTC. Its translation: CASSFRSSYNEQFF.

Regarding this clone: The sample has other DNA sequences that encode this CDR3 too. This sequence joins TRBV5-1 and TRBJ2-1; D unclear. CDR3 length: 11 residues. With 1 base removed from V and 9 bases from J, the gap between germline ends came to 5 bases. Germline V gene lookup returns CDR1 SGHRS and CDR2 YFSETQ. The CDR3 here is CASSLLTEQFF. The CDR3 DNA is TGCGCCAGCAGCTTGCTCACTGAGCAGTTCTTC.

The chain is built from TRBV3-1 (or the pseudogene TRBV3-2) and TRBJ1-3; maybe TRBD1 (5 bases). Germline V gene sequence: CDR1 LGHDT, CDR2 YNNKEL (reference sequence). With 1 base removed from V and 0 bases from J, the gap between germline ends came to 28 bases. CDR3 length: 22 residues. The CDR3 region is CASSQAGLGGTNLSPSGNTIYF. In DNA, the CDR3 is TGTGCCAGCAGCCAAGCAGGGCTGGGGGGGACGAATTTATCCCCCTCTGGAAACACCATATATTTT.

The chain combines TRBV19 with TRBJ2-2; perhaps TRBD1 as D (7 bases). V was clipped by 6 bases and J by 2 bases, with 10 bases between them. Germline loops: CDR1 LNHDA, CDR2 SQIVND (reference sequence). The CDR3 is 14 residues long. The CDR3 DNA reads TGTGCCAGTAGACAGGGGACTAACACCGGGGAGCTGTTTTTT. Encoded protein: CASRQGTNTGELFF.

The chain employs TRBV30 and TRBJ2-1, with D unclear. This CDR3 contains 14 residues. V dropped 0 bases and J dropped 3 bases, with 9 bases sitting between them. Germline CDR1 reads GTSNPN; CDR2 reads SVGIG (reference sequence). The CDR3 nucleotides are TGTGCCTGGAGTGTAGTCGGCCACTACAATGAGCAGTTCTTC. Translated: CAWSVVGHYNEQFF. Complete variable domain (other parts from reference TRBV30 and TRBJ2-1): SQTIHQWPATLVQPVGSPLSLECTVEGTSNPNLYWYRQAAGRGLQLLFYSVGIGQISSEVPQNLSASRPQDRQFILSSKKLLLSDSGFYLCAWSVVGHYNEQFFGPGTRLTVL.

The V gene is TRBV19, the J gene TRBJ2-5; the D is unclear. The CDR3 sequence is 12 residues long. V lost 9 bases and J lost 7, with 15 bases in between. Germline assignment: CDR1 LNHDA and CDR2 SQIVND (reference sequence). The CDR3 DNA sequence: TGTGCCAGCACCGCCCTTTCCGGGACCCAGTACTTC. This sequence encodes CASTALSGTQYF.

The chain employs TRBV28 and TRBJ1-2; a possible D gene is TRBD1 (5 bases). The CDR3 is 14 amino acids. Looked up from germline, CDR1 is MDHEN and CDR2 is SYDVKM. Between the trimmed V and J ends, which lost 5 bases and 4 bases, there was a span of 14 bases. The CDR3 loop is CASSPGTGTYGYTF. The CDR3 DNA sequence: TGTGCCAGCAGTCCAGGGACGGGGACCTATGGCTACACCTTC.

The genes are TRBV19 and TRBJ2-2, with 9 bases fitting TRBD2. CDR1 LNHDA and CDR2 SQIVND come from the germline V gene (reference sequence). V was clipped by 10 bases and J by 2 bases; unmatched bases: 14. CDR3 size: 17 residues. The CDR3, as DNA: TGTGCCACCAGGATCCCCTGGCGGGAGGGTAACACCGGGGAGCTGTTTTTT. Its protein is CATRIPWREGNTGELFF. Full variable domain (outside the CDR3, taken from reference TRBV19 and TRBJ2-2): DGGITQSPKYLFRKEGQNVTLSCEQNLNHDAMYWYRQDPGQGLRLIYYSQIVNDFQKGDIAEGYSVSREKKESFPLTVTSAQKNPTAFYLCATRIPWREGNTGELFFGEGSRLTVL.

V usage is TRBV4-1 and J usage is TRBJ2-7; a possible D gene is TRBD2 (6 bases). Germline V gene lookup returns CDR1 MGHRA and CDR2 YSYEKL. This CDR3 is built from 15 residues. Trimming took 2 bases from V and 3 from J, leaving 14 bases between them. CDR3 DNA: TGCGCCAGCAGCCAAAGCCCAGGGACTCTCTACGAGCAGTACTTC. Encoded protein: CASSQSPGTLYEQYF.

A note on this clone: A junction boundary mismatches the germline segment, possibly from a read error. In DNA form, the CDR3 reads TGTGCTAGCAGCCTTGTAGCGGGAGATGAATACAATGAGCAGTTCTTC. Protein product: CASSLVAGDEYNEQFF. V is TRBV7-7 and J is TRBJ2-1; the match to TRBD2 covers 9 bases. The germline V gene encodes CDR1 SSHAT and CDR2 FNYEAQ (reference sequence). The CDR3 spans 16 residues.

V gene TRBV5-5 combines with J gene TRBJ2-5, with 11 positions matching TRBD2. Germline CDR1 reads SGHKS; CDR2 reads YYEKEE (reference sequence). The CDR3 has 15 residues. J was trimmed by 4 bases and V by 1 base; bases with no gene match: 3. In nucleotides, the CDR3 is TGTGCCAGCAGCTTGACAGGACTAGCGGGAGAGACCCAGTACTTC. Translated, it gives CASSLTGLAGETQYF.

Points on this clone: This sample includes further DNA sequences coding for the same CDR3. The J gene is TRBJ2-5, the V gene TRBV12-3 or TRBV12-4; D unclear. Trimming shortened V by 5 bases and J by 5 bases, and 6 bases separated the two germline ends. The CDR3 loop spans 11 amino acids. The CDR3 DNA reads TGTGCCAGCAGTCCCGGGGAGACCCAGTACTTC. Translated, it gives CASSPGETQYF.

V usage is TRBV30 and J usage is TRBJ2-7, with 9 bases fitting TRBD1. CDR3 length: 14 residues. V dropped 2 bases and J dropped 7; count of bases not matched to a gene: 9. CDR1 GTSNPN and CDR2 SVGIG come from the germline V gene (reference sequence). CDR3 coding DNA: TGTGCCTGGAGTCTAGGACAGGGGTGGAGGGAGCAGTACTTC. Translating gives CAWSLGQGWREQYF.

This clone has more than one count but fewer than ten. J is TRBJ1-1 and V is TRBV6-5; tentatively, D is TRBD1 (5 bases). V was trimmed by 10 bases and J by 11 bases, leaving 17 bases between them. Germline CDR1 and CDR2: MNHEY and SVGAGI. The CDR3 is 11 residues long. In DNA form, the CDR3 reads TGTGCCAAGGGGACGCCCCACCGGGCTTTCTTT. Translated, it gives CAKGTPHRAFF.

The rearrangement uses TRBV5-8 and TRBJ2-1, with TRBD2 matching 9 bases. V lost 2 bases, J lost 9 bases, and 9 bases stayed unmatched. This CDR3 is built from 15 residues. Germline V gene lookup returns CDR1 SGHTS and CDR2 YDEGEE. CDR3 coding DNA: TGTGCCAGCAGCTTTCGCGGGGGGGTTTCGGGTGAGCAGTTCTTC. It is translated as CASSFRGGVSGEQFF.

The chain carries TRBV9 and TRBJ2-1, with a tentative D call TRBD2 (5 bases). This CDR3 spans 16 amino acids. Deletions cut 4 bases from V and 5 bases from J, with 19 bases between. The V gene's germline CDR1 is SGDLS and CDR2 YYNGEE. CDR3 residues: CASSPAFSDPHNEQFF. The CDR3 region has the DNA TGTGCCAGCAGCCCCGCTTTTAGCGACCCTCACAATGAGCAGTTCTTC.

V is TRBV7-8 and J is TRBJ2-7; the D is unclear. V lost 3 bases and J 2 bases, leaving 8 bases between the germline ends. The germline CDR1 and CDR2 sequences are SGHVS and FQNEAQ. CDR3 length equals 13 residues. The CDR3 spells CASSLGEPYEQYF. CDR3 DNA sequence: TGTGCCAGCAGCTTGGGCGAACCCTACGAGCAGTACTTC.

CDR3 loop: CASSLGLAGRGEQYF. The CDR3 bases are TGCGCCAGCAGCTTGGGGCTAGCGGGTAGAGGCGAGCAGTACTTC. The chain couples TRBV5-1 to TRBJ2-7; 8 nucleotides agree with TRBD2. CDR3 length: 15 amino acids. The germline gives CDR1 SGHRS, CDR2 YFSETQ. After removal of 0 bases from V and 6 bases from J, the junction contained 8 bases not matched to a gene.

V gene TRBV3-1 (or the pseudogene TRBV3-2) combines with J gene TRBJ1-1; 7 bases align to TRBD1. Germline lookup yields CDR1 LGHDT and CDR2 YNNKEL (reference sequence). This CDR3 has 15 residues. V shed 5 bases and J 0 bases; nucleotides not matched to a gene: 6. The CDR3, as DNA: TGTGCCAGCAGCGGACAGGCTAACATGAACACTGAAGCTTTCTTT. It codes for CASSGQANMNTEAFF.

This sequence joins TRBV9 and TRBJ2-6; D is undetermined. The CDR3 length is 18 residues. Between the trimmed V and J ends, which lost 4 bases and 0 bases, there was a span of 17 bases. Germline V gene data show CDR1 as SGDLS and CDR2 as YYNGEE. The CDR3 protein is CASSRDGYPGSGANVLTF. CDR3 nucleotides: TGTGCCAGCAGCCGAGACGGGTATCCGGGCTCTGGGGCCAACGTCCTGACTTTC.

The chain recombines TRBV7-9 with TRBJ2-7; a possible D gene is TRBD1 (6 bases). V was cut by 5 bases and J by 0 bases, with 26 bases left in between. This CDR3 is 19 amino acids long. Germline CDR1 is SEHNR and CDR2 is FQNEAQ (reference sequence). The CDR3 region is CASSHVGGIGRDTSYEQYF. DNA for the CDR3: TGTGCCAGCAGCCACGTAGGGGGTATAGGCCGGGACACCTCCTACGAGCAGTACTTC.

CDR3 amino acids: CASRDFGQGARTEAFF. The DNA for the CDR3 is TGCGCCAGCAGGGACTTTGGACAGGGGGCGCGAACTGAAGCTTTCTTT. This chain connects TRBV5-1 to TRBJ1-1; 11 nucleotides align to TRBD1. The J segment lost 5 bases and the V segment lost 5 bases, leaving 11 bases of the junction unmatched. This CDR3 has 16 amino acids. CDR1 is SGHRS, CDR2 YFSETQ, per germline.

V usage is TRBV27 and J usage is TRBJ2-5; D is ambiguous. Trimming stripped 0 bases from V and 4 bases from J, with 9 bases between. The germline V gene has CDR1 MNHEY and CDR2 SMNVEV (reference sequence). This CDR3 region has 14 residues. The CDR3 sequence: CASSLSMFGETQYF. CDR3 bases: TGTGCCAGCAGTTTATCGATGTTTGGAGAGACCCAGTACTTC.

J is TRBJ2-4 and V is TRBV7-9; 7 positions agree with TRBD2. The CDR3 consists of 18 residues. Germline V lookup: CDR1 SEHNR, CDR2 FQNEAQ (reference sequence). After removal of 2 bases from V and 1 base from J, the junction contained 11 bases not matched to a gene. The DNA for the CDR3 is TGTGCCAGCAGCTTAAAGATAGGGGCGGGAGCCGCCAAAAACATTCAGTACTTC. Amino acids: CASSLKIGAGAAKNIQYF.

This rearrangement joins TRBV13 to TRBJ1-3, with 9 bases fitting TRBD1. There are 18 residues in the CDR3. CDR1 and CDR2 (germline): PRHDT, FYEKMQ (reference sequence). V lost 5 bases, J lost 4 bases, and 15 bases stayed unmatched. The CDR3 loop reads CASSGRRTGVKAGNTIYF. CDR3 coding DNA: TGTGCCAGCAGCGGTCGAAGGACAGGGGTTAAGGCCGGAAACACCATATATTTT.

The rearrangement joins TRBV3-1 (or the pseudogene TRBV3-2) to TRBJ2-7, with 9 bases fitting TRBD2. Per germline, CDR1 LGHDT and CDR2 YNNKEL (reference sequence). Trimming took 1 base from V and 10 from J; bases not matched to a gene: 5. CDR3 length equals 13 residues. CDR3 residues: CASSQVAGGPQYF. The CDR3 bases are TGTGCCAGCAGCCAAGTTGCGGGAGGGCCACAGTACTTC.

The genes are TRBV5-1 and TRBJ2-1, with D perhaps matching TRBD2 (6 bases). Trimming pared 0 bases from V and 5 bases from J, leaving 12 bases between. Germline assignment: CDR1 SGHRS and CDR2 YFSETQ. The CDR3 loop spans 15 amino acids. The CDR3 sequence is CASSLASGLNNEQFF. CDR3 in DNA: TGCGCCAGCAGCTTGGCCAGCGGGCTCAACAATGAGCAGTTCTTC.